These 9 T cell receptor beta chains were sequenced from one sample in a study of graft-versus-host responses after intestinal transplantation. Sequenced by immunoSEQ multiplex PCR; TCRdb stores in-frame clones only, minus some. The profile shows about 88,000 clones, roughly 92% of them singletons. These receptors' antigens are unknown. The specimen was unstimulated CD4+ T cells sorted from spleen or lymph node cells, collected before intestinal transplant. The source is a human donor who received an intestinal transplant.

The chain uses TRBV5-4 and TRBJ2-2; TRBD1 might be the D (6 bases). This CDR3 spans 15 amino acids. The germline gives CDR1 SGHNT, CDR2 YYREEE (reference sequence). Trimming left V 3 bases short and J 6 bases short, with 15 bases between. Here the CDR3 reads CASSSPTGSAGELFF. The CDR3 DNA sequence: TGTGCCAGCAGCTCCCCCACAGGGTCGGCCGGGGAGCTGTTTTTT.

The genes are TRBV7-3 and TRBJ2-5; D uncertain. Trimming pared 2 bases from V and 2 bases from J, leaving 9 bases between. In germline, CDR1 is SGHTA, CDR2 FQGTGA. The CDR3 runs 14 residues. The CDR3 coding sequence is TGTGCCAGCAGCTTATCTGGGATGCAAGAGACCCAGTACTTC. Amino acids: CASSLSGMQETQYF. Using reference TRBV7-3 and TRBJ2-5 for the parts outside the CDR3, the full variable domain is GAGVSQTPSNKVTEKGKYVELRCDPISGHTALYWYRQSLGQGPEFLIYFQGTGAADDSGLPNDRFFAVRPEGSVSTLKIQRTERGDSAVYLCASSLSGMQETQYFGPGTRLLVL.

This clone was seen once. This CDR3 reads CASSVDPRGRQETQYF. In DNA form, the CDR3 reads TGTGCCAGCAGCGTAGACCCCAGGGGACGGCAAGAGACCCAGTACTTC. The chain uses TRBV9 and TRBJ2-5; perhaps TRBD1 as D (6 bases). The germline V gene has CDR1 SGDLS and CDR2 YYNGEE. CDR3 length equals 16 residues. The germline V and J ends were trimmed by 0 bases and 2 bases, with 14 bases remaining between them.

This sequence joins TRBV19 and TRBJ1-1; 9 bases fit TRBD1. CDR1 and CDR2 (germline): LNHDA, SQIVND (reference sequence). V dropped 3 bases and J dropped 0; count of bases not matched to a gene: 11. The length of the CDR3 is 18 residues. In nucleotides, the CDR3 is TGTGCCAGTAGTATCGGGTGGGGGACAGGGATCATGAACACTGAAGCTTTCTTT. This gives the protein CASSIGWGTGIMNTEAFF. The entire variable domain, with the rest obtained from reference TRBV19 and TRBJ1-1, is as follows: DGGITQSPKYLFRKEGQNVTLSCEQNLNHDAMYWYRQDPGQGLRLIYYSQIVNDFQKGDIAEGYSVSREKKESFPLTVTSAQKNPTAFYLCASSIGWGTGIMNTEAFFGQGTRLTVV.

This clone has just one count. The chain has TRBV20-1 and TRBJ2-5; D gene ambiguous. There are 11 residues in the CDR3. Germline V gives CDR1 DFQATT, CDR2 SNEGSKA (reference sequence). V was pared by 2 bases and J by 2 bases, with 3 bases between. Written as DNA, the CDR3 is TGCAGTGCTAGAATACAAGAGACCCAGTACTTC. Translation: CSARIQETQYF.

V is TRBV2 and J is TRBJ2-7; maybe TRBD1 (6 bases). The CDR3 is made up of 12 amino acids. Germline V gives CDR1 SNHLY, CDR2 FYNNEI. Trimming removed 6 bases from V and 3 bases from J, with 9 bases in between. The CDR3 region is CASRTTGYEQYF. CDR3 DNA sequence: TGTGCCAGCAGGACGACAGGCTACGAGCAGTACTTC.

V and J are TRBV4-1 and TRBJ2-7; 7 nucleotides match TRBD2. The ends lost 2 bases at V and 2 bases at J; junction bases unmatched: 12. This CDR3 is 17 amino acids long. Germline V lookup: CDR1 MGHRA, CDR2 YSYEKL. This CDR3 is CASSQPEGSSGPYEQYF. The CDR3 nucleotides are TGCGCCAGCAGCCAACCGGAGGGTAGTAGCGGGCCCTACGAGCAGTACTTC.

The chain joins TRBV11-2 to TRBJ1-2, with TRBD1 identical over 11 bases. The CDR3 consists of 17 residues. The junction had 7 bases not matched to a gene; V was cut back by 4 bases and J by 0 bases. The V gene's germline CDR1 is SGHAT and CDR2 FQNNGV. The CDR3 bases are TGTGCCAGCAGCTGGGACAGGGGGTTAGGGACTAACTATGGCTACACCTTC. It yields the protein CASSWDRGLGTNYGYTF. The entire variable domain, with the rest obtained from reference TRBV11-2 and TRBJ1-2, is as follows: EAGVAQSPRYKIIEKRQSVAFWCNPISGHATLYWYQQILGQGPKLLIQFQNNGVVDDSQLPKDRFSAERLKGVDSTLKIQPAKLEDSAVYLCASSWDRGLGTNYGYTFGSGTRLTVV.

This clone has a handful of counts. The V call is TRBV11-2, the J call TRBJ2-5; unclear D gene. The CDR3 spans 16 residues. In germline, CDR1 is SGHAT, CDR2 FQNNGV. V dropped 5 bases and J dropped 1 base, with 17 bases sitting between them. CDR3 coding DNA: TGTGCCAGCAGCGGACGGCTAAGCAAGACCCAAGAGACCCAGTACTTC. Protein: CASSGRLSKTQETQYF.